This T cell receptor beta chain was obtained from a study of CXCR3-negative and CXCR3-positive naive CD8 T cells. UMI-labeled TRB cDNA libraries were prepared by 5' RACE. TCRdb reanalyzed the 5' RACE reads, giving one entry per CDR3 protein sequence and no DNA. The sample shows over 100,000 distinct CDR3 sequences, and 0.29% sits with its ten largest clones. Germline CDR1 reads MNHEY; CDR2 reads SMNVEV (reference sequence). The CDR3 runs 15 residues. The chain couples TRBV27 to TRBJ2-6. The sequenced sample was naive CXCR3- CD8+ T cells from blood. The subset was: CD45RO-CCR7+CD27+CD95- naive CD8+ T cells lacking CXCR3 (TNR3-). The source of this sequence is a human donor in good health. Some clones in this sample may be carry-over from other donors' samples. The CDR3 spells CASSLFFSGANVLTF.